These 30 T cell receptor beta chains share one sample of origin, sequenced in a study of OX40 agonist ivuxolimab in advanced cancers. Clones were sequenced by immunoSEQ multiplex PCR, and TCRdb holds only the in-frame ones, with some missing. The repertoire consists of 20,000 or so clones, with 79% occurring once and the leading ten covering roughly 32%. Source: CD4+ or CD8+ T cells sorted from blood, taken in a trial of the OX40 agonist ivuxolimab. The receptor source for this set is an adult with an advanced solid tumor such as melanoma, head and neck, liver or kidney cancer.

The chain joins TRBV19 to TRBJ2-5; 9 bases are shared with TRBD2. Germline values: CDR1 LNHDA, CDR2 SQIVND (reference sequence). The CDR3 consists of 15 residues. After removal of 8 bases from V and 2 bases from J, the junction contained 9 bases not matched to a gene. CDR3 in amino acids: CASSDRLAVQETQYF. CDR3 nucleotide sequence: TGTGCCAGTTCCGACCGACTAGCGGTACAAGAGACCCAGTACTTC.

The chain uses TRBV7-9 and TRBJ1-1, with a possible D match to TRBD1 (5 bases). V was shortened by 4 bases and J by 0 bases, with 15 bases between the two germline ends. In germline, CDR1 is SEHNR, CDR2 FQNEAQ (reference sequence). This CDR3 is 16 amino acids long. As DNA, the CDR3 is TGTGCCAGCAGCTCCAGGGTAACCCTTATGAACACTGAAGCTTTCTTT. It codes for CASSSRVTLMNTEAFF.

The V call is TRBV27, the J call TRBJ1-2; D ambiguous. Looked up from germline, CDR1 is MNHEY and CDR2 is SMNVEV (reference sequence). V dropped 5 bases and J dropped 0 bases, with 13 bases sitting between them. The CDR3 sequence is 15 residues long. The CDR3 region has the DNA TGTGCCAGCAGTCTAGGACGGAGCGCTAACTATGGCTACACCTTC. Translating gives CASSLGRSANYGYTF.

The chain combines TRBV4-1 with TRBJ1-4, with D possibly TRBD1 on 6 matching bases. Trimming shortened V by 4 bases and J by 3 bases, and 18 bases separated the two germline ends. In germline, CDR1 is MGHRA, CDR2 YSYEKL. There are 17 residues in the CDR3. The chain's CDR3 is CASSRLGGGQSNEKLFF. The CDR3 DNA sequence: TGCGCCAGCAGCCGGTTAGGTGGAGGACAGTCTAATGAAAAACTGTTTTTT.

The V and J genes are TRBV4-1 and TRBJ2-1; tentative D call: TRBD2 (6 bases). Germline V gene data show CDR1 as MGHRA and CDR2 as YSYEKL. Trimming took off 5 bases at V and 0 bases at J, with 14 bases between the two ends. This CDR3 has 16 residues. The CDR3 here is CASSAWGDYSYNEQFF. The CDR3 DNA sequence: TGCGCCAGCAGCGCCTGGGGGGATTACTCCTACAATGAGCAGTTCTTC.

The chain uses TRBV6-6 and TRBJ2-7, with D possibly being TRBD2 (6 bases). CDR1 and CDR2 (germline): MNHNY, SVGAGI (reference sequence). This CDR3 region has 16 residues. Trimming took 1 base from V and 0 from J, leaving 13 bases between them. CDR3 region: CASSYWGLDPSYEQYF. DNA for the CDR3: TGTGCCAGCAGTTACTGGGGACTGGACCCCTCCTACGAGCAGTACTTC.

This chain's CDR3 is CAIQSRYGYTF. CDR3 DNA: TGTGCCATCCAGTCTCGTTATGGCTACACCTTC. The chain couples TRBV7-2 to TRBJ1-2; no firm D call. Trimming removed 10 bases from V and 5 bases from J, with 11 bases in between. Germline CDR1 SGHTA, CDR2 FQGNSA. The CDR3 is 11 residues long.

V and J are TRBV7-8 and TRBJ2-5; no definite D call. V shed 3 bases and J shed 2 bases, with 7 bases lying between them. Per germline, CDR1 SGHVS and CDR2 FQNEAQ. The CDR3 extends over 13 amino acids. The DNA of the CDR3 is TGTGCCAGCAGCTTCTCCAGACAAGAGACCCAGTACTTC. Translating gives CASSFSRQETQYF.

This chain joins TRBV7-9 and TRBJ2-4, with D hard to call. Trimming cost V 4 bases and J 0 bases, with 7 bases left between them. CDR1 and CDR2 (germline): SEHNR, FQNEAQ (reference sequence). The CDR3 is 14 residues long. The CDR3 loop is CASSSVEAKNIQYF. The CDR3 DNA is TGTGCCAGCAGCTCCGTAGAAGCCAAAAACATTCAGTACTTC.

In its sample, this clone is medium-sized. The rearrangement joins TRBV7-9 to TRBJ1-4, with no clear D. V lost 3 bases to trimming and J lost 4 bases, with 6 bases between them. The CDR3 runs to 13 residues. The germline V gene has CDR1 SEHNR and CDR2 FQNEAQ (reference sequence). The CDR3 bases are TGTGCCAGCAGCTTTGGTAGTAATGAAAAACTGTTTTTT. Protein product: CASSFGSNEKLFF.

The V gene is TRBV4-1, the J gene TRBJ1-4, with D uncertain. The length of the CDR3 is 13 residues. The germline V gene encodes CDR1 MGHRA and CDR2 YSYEKL. Trimming pared 4 bases from V and 5 bases from J, leaving 8 bases between. The DNA of the CDR3 is TGCGCCAGCAGCCCCGATGAAAATGAAAAACTGTTTTTT. Translation gives CASSPDENEKLFF.

V is TRBV7-9 and J is TRBJ2-7; D remains ambiguous. Trimming shortened V by 1 base and J by 6 bases, and 13 bases separated the two germline ends. This CDR3 is 14 amino acids long. Germline V gene lookup returns CDR1 SEHNR and CDR2 FQNEAQ (reference sequence). As DNA, the CDR3 is TGTGCCAGCAGCTTAGTGGAACATCGCGGCGAGCAGTACTTC. It codes for CASSLVEHRGEQYF.

J is TRBJ2-7 and V is TRBV7-2; D is possibly TRBD2 (6 bases). This CDR3 has 15 residues. Trimming took off 1 base at V and 0 bases at J, with 10 bases between the two ends. Germline-derived CDR1 and CDR2 are SGHTA and FQGNSA. CDR3 sequence (DNA): TGTGCCAGCAGCTTAGGGGGGGTTTACTCCTACGAGCAGTACTTC. Protein: CASSLGGVYSYEQYF.

V gene TRBV11-2 combines with J gene TRBJ2-7; D could derive from TRBD1 or TRBD2 (6 bases each). There are 13 residues in the CDR3. Looked up from germline, CDR1 is SGHAT and CDR2 is FQNNGV. Deletions cut 6 bases from V and 5 bases from J, with 14 bases between. CDR3 in amino acids: CASRRGHLNEQYF. The CDR3 bases are TGTGCCAGCAGACGGGGGCACTTGAACGAGCAGTACTTC.

The chain recombines TRBV27 with TRBJ1-6; the D is unclear. Germline CDR1 is MNHEY and CDR2 is SMNVEV (reference sequence). Between the trimmed V and J ends, which lost 5 bases and 7 bases, there was a span of 12 bases. CDR3 size: 14 residues. The CDR3 bases are TGTGCCAGCAGTATAGGTTTCTCGAATTCACCCCTCCACTTT. As protein: CASSIGFSNSPLHF.

In nucleotides, the CDR3 is TGTGCCAGCTCACTGCGGACCCTAACCCCCTACAATGAGCAGTTCTTC. Amino acids: CASSLRTLTPYNEQFF. V usage is TRBV18 and J usage is TRBJ2-1; D is unresolved. This CDR3 contains 16 residues. Trimming took 4 bases from V and 2 from J, leaving 15 bases between them. Per the germline V gene, CDR1 is KGHSH and CDR2 is LQKENI.

A few counts support this clone. The genes are TRBV11-3 and TRBJ1-1, with no clear D. This CDR3 is built from 13 residues. V was cut by 3 bases and J by 7 bases, with 12 bases left in between. CDR1 is SGHNT and CDR2 is YENEEA in the germline V gene. CDR3 sequence reads: CASSFIGKNEAFF. CDR3 DNA: TGTGCCAGCAGCTTTATAGGGAAGAATGAAGCTTTCTTT. Based on the CDR3 plus reference TRBV11-3 and TRBJ1-1, the full variable domain is EAGVVQSPRYKIIEKKQPVAFWCNPISGHNTLYWYLQNLGQGPELLIRYENEEAVDDSQLPKDRFSAERLKGVDSTLKIQPAELGDSAVYLCASSFIGKNEAFFGQGTRLTVV.

The V gene is TRBV9, the J gene TRBJ2-7; D is unclear. V lost 1 base and J 3 bases, leaving 11 bases between the germline ends. The germline V gene has CDR1 SGDLS and CDR2 YYNGEE. The CDR3 is made up of 14 amino acids. CDR3 protein: CASSVTSRDYEQYF. The CDR3 coding sequence is TGTGCCAGCAGCGTAACTTCCAGAGACTACGAGCAGTACTTC.

The rearrangement joins TRBV27 to TRBJ2-7, with D perhaps matching TRBD1 or TRBD2 (6 bases each). CDR3 size: 11 residues. V was shortened by 7 bases and J by 7 bases, with 11 bases between the two germline ends. The germline V gene encodes CDR1 MNHEY and CDR2 SMNVEV (reference sequence). CDR3 residues: CASTRGHEQYF. The DNA of the CDR3 is TGTGCCAGCACCCGGGGGCATGAGCAGTACTTC.

J is TRBJ1-5 and V is TRBV19; no clear D. This CDR3 is 15 amino acids long. The V and J ends lost 3 bases and 0 bases respectively, with 9 bases between them. From germline, CDR1 is LNHDA and CDR2 SQIVND (reference sequence). DNA of the CDR3: TGTGCCAGTAGTATTGTAGGGTATAGCAATCAGCCCCAGCATTTT. Its translation: CASSIVGYSNQPQHF.

V and J are TRBV11-1 and TRBJ2-3; no clear D gene. Germline CDR1 and CDR2: SGHAT and FQDESV (reference sequence). Trimming shortened V by 6 bases and J by 2 bases, and 3 bases separated the two germline ends. There are 11 residues in the CDR3. The CDR3 sequence is CASSFTDTQYF. Written as DNA, the CDR3 is TGTGCCAGCAGTTTCACAGATACGCAGTATTTT.

The chain joins TRBV6-6 to TRBJ2-1; D is possibly TRBD1 (6 bases). CDR3 length: 16 amino acids. The V gene's germline CDR1 is MNHNY and CDR2 SVGAGI (reference sequence). Between the trimmed V and J ends, which lost 7 bases and 0 bases, there was a span of 16 bases. The CDR3 sequence is CASTPLGASSYNEQFF. CDR3 nucleotides: TGTGCCAGCACTCCCCTGGGGGCGAGCTCCTACAATGAGCAGTTCTTC.

Concerning this clone: At one of its ends the junction is not consistent with the germline gene, which may arise from a read error. This chain connects TRBV19 to TRBJ2-2; 11 nucleotides line up with TRBD1. This CDR3 comprises 20 residues. CDR1 and CDR2 from the germline V gene are LNHDA and SQIVND (reference sequence). This CDR3 reads CASSKVPIYRDRGNSGELFF. CDR3 coding DNA: TGTGCCAGTAGTAAGGTCCCGATCTACCGGGACAGGGGGAACTCCGGGGAGCTGTTTTTT.

The gene calls are TRBV29-1 and TRBJ2-7, with D possibly matching TRBD2 (5 bases). The V and J ends lost 5 bases and 3 bases respectively, with 11 bases between them. This CDR3 region has 12 residues. Germline CDR1 and CDR2: SQVTM and ANQGSEA. The CDR3 loop reads CSVFEGYYEQYF. The CDR3 DNA reads as TGCAGCGTTTTTGAGGGATACTACGAGCAGTACTTC.

About this clone itself: A clone one base away is much larger, so this may be a read error. This specimen includes other DNA sequences encoding the same CDR3. The chain uses TRBV5-1 and TRBJ2-7, with 12 bases fitting TRBD1. V shed 3 bases and J 3 bases; nucleotides not matched to a gene: 4. Germline values: CDR1 SGHRS, CDR2 YFSETQ. The CDR3 loop spans 15 amino acids. The CDR3, as DNA: TGCGCCAGCAGCTCGGGACAGGGGGCGGGCTACGAGCAGTACTTC. Translated, it gives CASSSGQGAGYEQYF.

With regard to this clone: The same CDR3 arises from other DNA sequences in this sample as well. The rearrangement uses TRBV7-2 and TRBJ1-5; D gene ambiguous. The CDR3 is 13 amino acids. The V end was cut by 3 bases, the J end by 7 bases, with 10 bases between. Germline V gene data show CDR1 as SGHTA and CDR2 as FQGNSA. This CDR3 reads CASSLGGGQPQHF. The CDR3 DNA reads as TGTGCCAGCAGCTTGGGCGGCGGGCAGCCCCAGCATTTT.

The rearrangement links TRBV4-1 to TRBJ1-6, with no clear D. The CDR3 contains 14 residues. Trimming removed 0 bases at V and 8 bases at J, with 8 bases between. Per the germline V gene, CDR1 is MGHRA and CDR2 is YSYEKL. Here the CDR3 reads CASSQEARDSPLHF. Here the CDR3 DNA reads TGCGCCAGCAGCCAAGAAGCGAGGGATTCACCCCTCCACTTT.

The rearrangement joins TRBV27 to TRBJ2-7, with 9 bases fitting TRBD1. The CDR3 is 15 amino acids. J lost 0 bases, V lost 2 bases, and 2 bases had no gene match. CDR1 is MNHEY and CDR2 is SMNVEV in the germline V gene (reference sequence). DNA for the CDR3: TGTGCCAGCAGTTTAGGGACAGGGAGCTCCTACGAGCAGTACTTC. This encodes CASSLGTGSSYEQYF.

A single count supports this clone. CDR3 in DNA: TGTGCCAGCAGTTTTAACAGGGGACGAACAGATACGCAGTATTTT. This gives the protein CASSFNRGRTDTQYF. The rearrangement joins TRBV27 to TRBJ2-3; 7 bases are shared with TRBD1. V gave up 3 bases and J gave up 3 bases; unmatched junction bases: 6. Per the germline V gene, CDR1 is MNHEY and CDR2 is SMNVEV (reference sequence). The CDR3 runs 15 residues.

The genes are TRBV6-5 and TRBJ2-1, with D tentatively TRBD1 (7 bases). This CDR3 contains 15 residues. The germline V and J ends were trimmed by 4 bases and 4 bases, with 14 bases remaining between them. The germline CDR1 and CDR2 sequences are MNHEY and SVGAGI. The CDR3, as DNA: TGTGCCAGCAGTTTCGGCCAGGGGGGTTACAATGAGCAGTTCTTC. Its protein is CASSFGQGGYNEQFF.